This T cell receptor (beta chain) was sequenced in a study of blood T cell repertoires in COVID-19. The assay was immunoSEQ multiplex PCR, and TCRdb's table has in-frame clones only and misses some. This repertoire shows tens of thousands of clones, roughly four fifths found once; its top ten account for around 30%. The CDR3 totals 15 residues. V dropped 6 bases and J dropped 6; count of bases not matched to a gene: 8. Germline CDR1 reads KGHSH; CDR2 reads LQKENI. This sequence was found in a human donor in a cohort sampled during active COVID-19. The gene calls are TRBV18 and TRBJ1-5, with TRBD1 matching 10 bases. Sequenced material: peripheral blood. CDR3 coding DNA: TGTGCCAGCTCCCCGGGACAGGGGTATATTCAGCCCCAGCATTTT. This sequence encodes CASSPGQGYIQPQHF.